This T cell receptor (beta chain) was retrieved from a study of blood T cell repertoires in COVID-19. The CDR3 totals 14 residues. Germline loops: CDR1 MNHEY, CDR2 SMNVEV (reference sequence). The V end was cut by 4 bases, the J end by 1 base, with 10 bases between. Those enrolled in Seattle joined during active infection and were followed longitudinally afterward. Profiling relied on immunoSEQ multiplex PCR, and the TCRdb table lists in-frame clones only, not all of them. The table has 350,000 to 450,000 clones, more than 70% seen once. Sequencing used peripheral blood. This chain connects TRBV27 to TRBJ1-1; the D is unclear. The source of this sequence is a woman aged 60-70 years with COVID-19, enrolled during active disease. This CDR3 reads CASSSSASNTEAFF. CDR3 nucleotide sequence: TGTGCCAGCAGTTCGTCCGCGTCGAACACTGAAGCTTTCTTT.